This T cell receptor (beta chain) came from a study of blood T cell repertoires in COVID-19. The CDR3 has 15 amino acids. CDR1 and CDR2 (germline): KGHSH, LQKENI. The V and J ends lost 2 bases and 0 bases respectively, with 10 bases between them. In the study's own analysis: Reference gene primers were amplified, and this amplification served to estimate nucleated cell counts. Clones were sequenced by immunoSEQ multiplex PCR, and TCRdb holds only the in-frame ones, with some missing. V and J calls and clone size are given by that table; D and trimming were obtained from the DNA. The sample has 110,000 to 150,000 clones, more than 70% seen once; the top ten hold roughly 8%.

This rearrangement joins TRBV18 to TRBJ1-2, with D unresolved. The sequencing input was peripheral blood. This TCR derives from an older woman with acute or convalescent COVID-19. CDR3 in amino acids: CASSPSTEANYGYTF. CDR3 sequence (DNA): TGTGCCAGCTCACCAAGCACCGAGGCTAACTATGGCTACACCTTC.